The next 25 T cell receptor beta chains were all read from a single sample in a study of blood T cells in healthy people across ages. Alongside a J-beta primer mix, a sample-barcoded 5' primer served in a second PCR lasting about 7 to 11 cycles. TCRdb ran MiXCR on the 5' RACE reads and lists one entry per CDR3 protein. The table shows fewer than 900,000 distinct CDR3 sequences, with around 40% occurring only once. Sequences were obtained from blood. The receptors derive from a woman aged 55-70 years in good health.

This chain joins TRBV20-1 and TRBJ2-5; D remains ambiguous. CDR3 length: 12 amino acids. CDR1 is DFQATT, CDR2 SNEGSKA, per germline (reference sequence). V was clipped by 6 bases and J by 7 bases, with 15 bases between them. Here the CDR3 DNA reads TGCAGTGCCCCGGACCCGCTGGGGACCCAGTACTTC. Translating it yields CSAPDPLGTQYF.

The rearrangement links TRBV2 to TRBJ2-5, with D possibly matching TRBD1 (5 bases). V lost 4 bases, J lost 3 bases, and 9 bases lay in between. Germline V gives CDR1 SNHLY, CDR2 FYNNEI. The CDR3 consists of 13 residues. The CDR3 coding sequence is TGTGCCAGCAGTGCCTCACAGGAAGAGACCCAGTACTTC. Its protein is CASSASQEETQYF.

This clonotype has a handful of counts. The gene calls are TRBV7-9 and TRBJ2-1, with D maybe TRBD1 (6 bases). Per germline, CDR1 SEHNR and CDR2 FQNEAQ (reference sequence). The CDR3 is 16 amino acids. Trimming cost V 1 base and J 1 base, with 11 bases left between them. The CDR3, as DNA: TGTGCCAGCAGCTTAGATGGGGGCGGGTCCTACAATGAGCAGTTCTTC. Translated, it gives CASSLDGGGSYNEQFF. The full variable domain, with the rest looked up from reference TRBV7-9 and TRBJ2-1, is DTGVSQNPRHKITKRGQNVTFRCDPISEHNRLYWYRQTLGQGPEFLTYFQNEAQLEKSRLLSDRFSAERPKGSFSTLEIQRTEQGDSAMYLCASSLDGGGSYNEQFFGPGTRLTVL.

The rearrangement links TRBV15 to TRBJ2-7, with TRBD2 matching 9 bases. This CDR3 region has 16 residues. The junction had 14 bases not matched to a gene; V was cut back by 4 bases and J by 7 bases. Germline loops: CDR1 LNHNV, CDR2 YYDKDF (reference sequence). CDR3 nucleotides: TGTGCCACCAGCAACCCCTTTGCGGGGGGGCACAATGAGCAGTACTTC. Its translation is CATSNPFAGGHNEQYF.

This clonotype was detected ten times or more. This chain connects TRBV6-1 to TRBJ2-5, with a weak D call TRBD2 (6 bases). Trimming pared 3 bases from V and 4 bases from J, leaving 12 bases between. CDR1 and CDR2 (germline): MNHNS, SASEGT. This CDR3 is built from 14 residues. The CDR3 coding sequence is TGTGCCAGCAGTGATTCCGGGACTGGAGAGACCCAGTACTTC. The encoded protein is CASSDSGTGETQYF.

The chain is built from TRBV27 and TRBJ2-1, with a weak D call TRBD1 (5 bases). CDR3 length: 16 amino acids. CDR1 and CDR2 from the germline V gene are MNHEY and SMNVEV (reference sequence). Trimming shortened V by 5 bases and J by 4 bases, and 18 bases separated the two germline ends. In nucleotides, the CDR3 is TGTGCCAGCAGTATCCGCGCAGGGAATACATACAATGAGCAGTTCTTC. It encodes CASSIRAGNTYNEQFF.

The chain carries TRBV29-1 and TRBJ1-1; 7 bases map to TRBD1. CDR1 SQVTM and CDR2 ANQGSEA come from the germline V gene. The CDR3 consists of 14 residues. Unmatched junction bases numbered 15, after V lost 6 bases and J lost 8 bases. The CDR3 sequence is CSVRNKSTGPEAFF. Here the CDR3 DNA reads TGCAGCGTCAGAAATAAGTCGACAGGGCCAGAAGCTTTCTTT.

This chain uses TRBV7-9 with TRBJ2-5, with 8 positions matching TRBD2. Germline V lookup: CDR1 SEHNR, CDR2 FQNEAQ (reference sequence). Trimming cost V 4 bases and J 5 bases; bases outside gene matches: 9. This CDR3 spans 15 amino acids. The CDR3 sequence: CASSWGDSGGETQYF. The CDR3 DNA reads as TGTGCCAGCAGCTGGGGCGACTCGGGGGGGGAGACCCAGTACTTC.

The rearrangement joins TRBV7-9 to TRBJ2-5, with D possibly TRBD1 on 6 matching bases. The germline V and J ends were trimmed by 6 bases and 1 base, with 12 bases remaining between them. Germline loops: CDR1 SEHNR, CDR2 FQNEAQ (reference sequence). The CDR3 runs to 14 residues. The CDR3 sequence: CASRAQGTQETQYF. The CDR3 DNA sequence: TGTGCCAGCAGGGCTCAGGGGACCCAAGAGACCCAGTACTTC.

This clonotype was picked up many times. V gene TRBV4-1 combines with J gene TRBJ2-7; D may match TRBD1 or TRBD2 (5 bases each). The CDR3 extends over 17 amino acids. CDR1 and CDR2 from the germline V gene are MGHRA and YSYEKL. Trimming pared 3 bases from V and 2 bases from J, leaving 20 bases between. This CDR3 reads CASSHLTGTEKPYEQYF. The CDR3 nucleotides read TGCGCCAGCAGCCATCTTACCGGGACGGAGAAGCCCTACGAGCAGTACTTC.

This clonotype has just a few counts. The CDR3 protein is CASQQGGDSLYEQYF. DNA of the CDR3: TGTGCCAGCCAGCAGGGAGGGGACAGTCTCTACGAGCAGTACTTC. The V gene is TRBV28, the J gene TRBJ2-7; D could derive from TRBD1 or TRBD2 (7 bases each). The CDR3 length is 15 residues. In germline, CDR1 is MDHEN, CDR2 SYDVKM. Trimming took 8 bases from V and 3 from J, leaving 20 bases between them.

This clonotype was detected many times. The chain carries TRBV10-3 and TRBJ2-1; 7 bases map to TRBD2. V lost 6 bases and J lost 4; bases outside the gene matches: 3. This CDR3 region has 13 residues. Looked up from germline, CDR1 is ENHRY and CDR2 is SYGVKD. The CDR3 is CAIRGLEYNEQFF. As DNA, the CDR3 is TGTGCCATCAGAGGACTAGAGTACAATGAGCAGTTCTTC.

Points on this clonotype: A single base separates this from a much larger clone, so it may be a read error. This chain joins TRBV7-3 and TRBJ2-1, with 7 bases aligning to TRBD1. CDR1 SGHTA and CDR2 FQGTGA come from the germline V gene. V lost 7 bases to trimming and J lost 1 base; unmatched junction nucleotides: 7. CDR3 length: 15 residues. The DNA of the CDR3 is TGTGCCAGCAACCCCGGGACAGAATCCTACAATGAGCAGTTCTTC. Translating gives CASNPGTESYNEQFF.

A remark on this clonotype: At one end the junction does not follow the germline gene, possibly because of a read error. V usage is TRBV3-1 and J usage is TRBJ2-5; D uncertain. The CDR3 length is 14 residues. The V gene's germline CDR1 is LGHDT and CDR2 YNNKEL (reference sequence). The CDR3 DNA sequence: TGTGCCAACAGCCAATGGCAGAACCAAGAGACCCAGTACTTC. Protein: CANSQWQNQETQYF.

This clonotype showed up just once. This chain links TRBV4-3 with TRBJ1-2; D not certain. V was clipped by 0 bases and J by 4 bases, with 9 bases between them. This CDR3 contains 14 residues. Germline loops: CDR1 LGHNA, CDR2 YSLEER. The CDR3 reads CASSQDRSGYGYTF. The DNA of the CDR3 is TGCGCCAGCAGCCAAGACCGGTCAGGCTATGGCTACACCTTC.

This chain links TRBV28 with TRBJ1-2, with 9 nucleotides matching TRBD1. CDR1 is MDHEN and CDR2 is SYDVKM in the germline V gene. This CDR3 spans 15 amino acids. J lost 7 bases, V lost 2 bases, and 8 bases had no gene match. Written as DNA, the CDR3 is TGTGCCAGCAGTTTACCCGGGACAGGGAGCGGTGGCTACACCTTC. This translates into CASSLPGTGSGGYTF.

In its sample, this clonotype was seen a few times. This chain connects TRBV5-1 to TRBJ2-1, with 9 bases fitting TRBD2. The V segment lost 0 bases and the J segment 1 base; nucleotides outside the gene matches: 14. This CDR3 is built from 20 residues. Germline V gene lookup returns CDR1 SGHRS and CDR2 YFSETQ. CDR3 DNA: TGCGCCAGCAGCTTGGCCGGGCTAGCGGGACCCGGGGGGTCCTACAATGAGCAGTTCTTC. Translated: CASSLAGLAGPGGSYNEQFF.

This clonotype was recorded many times. This chain uses TRBV3-1 with TRBJ2-7; unclear D gene. The V and J ends lost 0 bases and 6 bases respectively, with 12 bases between them. CDR1 LGHDT and CDR2 YNNKEL come from the germline V gene (reference sequence). The CDR3 loop spans 14 amino acids. The CDR3 loop reads CASSQDGTASEQYF. CDR3 nucleotide sequence: TGTGCCAGCAGCCAAGACGGCACGGCAAGCGAGCAGTACTTC.

This rearrangement joins TRBV7-9 to TRBJ1-1; tentative D call: TRBD1 (5 bases). V shed 6 bases and J shed 3 bases, with 14 bases lying between them. CDR1 and CDR2 from the germline V gene are SEHNR and FQNEAQ (reference sequence). The CDR3 covers 14 residues. CDR3 bases: TGTGCCAGCAGTCTTGACCTAGGGGACACTGAAGCTTTCTTT. Protein: CASSLDLGDTEAFF.

This chain connects TRBV29-1 to TRBJ1-2, with 10 bases lining up with TRBD1. Germline CDR1 SQVTM, CDR2 ANQGSEA. The CDR3 extends over 13 amino acids. Trimming cost V 7 bases and J 4 bases; bases outside gene matches: 6. The CDR3 sequence is CSAGQGESYGYTF. The CDR3, as DNA: TGCAGCGCCGGACAGGGGGAAAGCTATGGCTACACCTTC.

The chain recombines TRBV12-3 or TRBV12-4 with TRBJ2-6, with D possibly TRBD1 on 6 matching bases. V lost 5 bases to trimming and J lost 1 base, with 12 bases between them. The CDR3 has 16 amino acids. The CDR3 DNA is TGTGCCAGCAGTCAACAGGGTGCGTCTGGGGCCAACGTCCTGACTTTC. Its translation: CASSQQGASGANVLTF.

The chain is built from TRBV6-4 and TRBJ2-3; 8 bases match TRBD1. This CDR3 comprises 15 residues. Unmatched junction bases numbered 7, after V lost 6 bases and J lost 2 bases. Looked up from germline, CDR1 is MRHNA and CDR2 is SNTAGT. CDR3 protein: CASSRGQGDTDTQYF. The CDR3 DNA reads as TGTGCCAGCAGCCGCGGACAGGGAGACACAGATACGCAGTATTTT.

The rearrangement uses TRBV11-2 and TRBJ2-7; D gene uncertain. V lost 4 bases to trimming and J lost 2 bases, with 9 bases between them. Germline loops: CDR1 SGHAT, CDR2 FQNNGV. CDR3 length: 13 residues. The CDR3, as DNA: TGTGCCAGCAGCTCACTACAGACCTACGAGCAGTACTTC. As protein: CASSSLQTYEQYF.

CDR3 residues: CATQRTGTTDTQYF. The CDR3 nucleotides read TGCGCCACCCAGCGGACGGGGACCACAGATACGCAGTATTTT. This rearrangement joins TRBV5-1 to TRBJ2-3; D assignment may be TRBD1 or TRBD2 (5 bases each). CDR3 size: 14 residues. Trimming left V 9 bases short and J 2 bases short, with 16 bases between. Germline CDR1 and CDR2: SGHRS and YFSETQ. Combining the CDR3 with reference TRBV5-1 and TRBJ2-3 gives the whole variable domain KAGVTQTPRYLIKTRGQQVTLSCSPISGHRSVSWYQQTPGQGLQFLFEYFSETQRNKGNFPGRFSGRQFSNSRSEMNVSTLELGDSALYLCATQRTGTTDTQYFGPGTRLTVL.

J is TRBJ2-6 and V is TRBV12-5; D gene uncertain. V lost 7 bases to trimming and J lost 1 base, with 5 bases between them. This CDR3 contains 13 residues. CDR1 is LGHNT, CDR2 FRNRAP, per germline. The CDR3 is CASAASGANVLTF. The CDR3 DNA reads as TGTGCTAGTGCCGCGTCTGGGGCCAACGTCCTGACTTTC.